Included here is one TCR beta chain sequence, with context. Its antigen remains undetermined. No clone much larger than this one lies a single base away; base qualities are absent. The library was produced with the immunoSEQ multiplex PCR assay. The table was pulled from immuneACCESS by TCRdb, which kept in-frame rearrangements only. Such tables lose some clones; where checked, under half of the loss comes from unresolved V genes, and the rest has no known cause. The sample yields 80,000 to 100,000 clones; 90% were counted once. The ten largest clonotypes hold approximately 0.76% of the sample. This record comes from a study of T cell changes during pregnancy in multiple sclerosis (dated by TCRdb to between 2018 and 2020). Some background on the complete study: The study looked at changes in the T cell repertoire across pregnancy in women with multiple sclerosis.

As encoded in the germline V gene, CDR1 is KGHSH while CDR2 is LQKENI. Cut back by 6 bases and 6 bases, the V and J ends lie 18 bases apart. Taken from cysteine to phenylalanine, the CDR3 has 15 residues. Only the CDR3 portion is preserved as DNA: 45 bases, with reading frame beginning at the first base. The sequence was collected from a female donor in good health, enrolled as a control in a pregnancy study. The source was peripheral blood, collected in the second trimester of pregnancy. The V gene is TRBV18 and the J gene is TRBJ2-1, with TRBD2 perhaps the D gene, on 5 matching bases. The nucleotides read TGTGCCAGCTCCCGGAGTGAGGGCCTCGGCAATGAGCAGTTCTTC. Its product reads: CASSRSEGLGNEQFF.